Below, 12 T cell receptor beta chains from the same sample are listed, as sequenced in a study of blood T cell repertoires in COVID-19. TCRdb's copy holds only in-frame clones and misses some; the assay was immunoSEQ multiplex PCR. This sample has roughly 39,000 clones; 87% occur once, and the top ten carry about a tenth. The sequencing sample was made of peripheral blood. Receptor source: a woman of 80 years or more with active COVID-19.

This clone appeared once. The chain employs TRBV28 and TRBJ1-4; 7 bases agree with TRBD1. CDR3 length equals 13 residues. Germline CDR1 reads MDHEN; CDR2 reads SYDVKM. V was clipped by 8 bases and J by 4 bases; unmatched bases: 4. The CDR3 coding sequence is TGTGCCAGCCAGGGACAGTTTAATGAAAAACTGTTTTTT. As protein: CASQGQFNEKLFF. Full variable domain (rest looked up from reference TRBV28 and TRBJ1-4): DVKVTQSSRYLVKRTGEKVFLECVQDMDHENMFWYRQDPGLGLRLIYFSYDVKMKEKGDIPEGYSVSREKKERFSLILESASTNQTSMYLCASQGQFNEKLFFGSGTQLSVL.

The chain couples TRBV6-6 to TRBJ1-2, with 7 bases identical to TRBD1. This CDR3 is 14 amino acids long. Trimming at V came to 6 bases and at J to 4 bases, leaving 8 bases not matched to a gene. Germline V lookup: CDR1 MNHNY, CDR2 SVGAGI (reference sequence). The CDR3 is CASSPPTGAYGYTF. The CDR3 nucleotides read TGTGCCAGCAGCCCCCCCACAGGGGCCTATGGCTACACCTTC.

The genes are TRBV30 and TRBJ1-2; possibly TRBD1 for D (6 bases). The CDR3 sequence is 14 residues long. The germline CDR1 and CDR2 sequences are GTSNPN and SVGIG (reference sequence). V dropped 3 bases and J dropped 4 bases, with 15 bases sitting between them. The CDR3 nucleotides are TGTGCCTGGAGGACGGGGGGGGCCGGCTATGGCTACACCTTC. This encodes CAWRTGGAGYGYTF.

The V call is TRBV6-2 or TRBV6-3, the J call TRBJ1-1, with 7 bases lining up with TRBD1. CDR1 and CDR2 (germline): MNHEY, SVGEGT. V lost 5 bases and J lost 4; bases outside the gene matches: 13. CDR3 length: 16 residues. The CDR3 DNA reads as TGTGCCAGCAGTGATGGGTTACAGGGGTCGAGCACTGAAGCTTTCTTT. This gives the protein CASSDGLQGSSTEAFF.

The gene calls are TRBV7-3 and TRBJ2-1; the match to TRBD1 covers 9 bases. CDR1 is SGHTA, CDR2 FQGTGA, per germline. Trimming removed 2 bases from V and 5 bases from J; junction bases left unmatched: 4. The CDR3 covers 15 residues. The CDR3 DNA follows: TGTGCCAGCAGCTTATCCGGGACAGGGCACAATGAGCAGTTCTTC. This codes for CASSLSGTGHNEQFF. Full variable domain (remainder filled in from reference TRBV7-3 and TRBJ2-1): GAGVSQTPSNKVTEKGKYVELRCDPISGHTALYWYRQSLGQGPEFLIYFQGTGAADDSGLPNDRFFAVRPEGSVSTLKIQRTERGDSAVYLCASSLSGTGHNEQFFGPGTRLTVL.

The chain links TRBV5-1 to TRBJ2-5, with 8 bases lining up with TRBD2. The CDR3 consists of 15 residues. Germline values: CDR1 SGHRS, CDR2 YFSETQ. V lost 3 bases to trimming and J lost 2 bases; unmatched junction nucleotides: 6. CDR3 sequence reads: CASSSARGEQETQYF. CDR3 bases: TGCGCCAGCAGCTCGGCGCGGGGGGAACAAGAGACCCAGTACTTC.

The J gene is TRBJ1-2, the V gene TRBV25-1; TRBD1 aligns across 11 bases. Germline V gene data show CDR1 as MGHDK and CDR2 as SYGVNS. This CDR3 contains 18 residues. V lost 6 bases, J lost 6 bases, and 18 bases stayed unmatched. In DNA, the CDR3 is TGTGCCAGCAGCTTTATGAACCCAGCCCGGACAGGGGGCGATGGCTACACCTTC. Its translation is CASSFMNPARTGGDGYTF.

This rearrangement joins TRBV28 to TRBJ2-7, with unresolved D. Germline assignment: CDR1 MDHEN and CDR2 SYDVKM. This CDR3 is built from 13 residues. V was trimmed by 4 bases and J by 4 bases, leaving 11 bases between them. The CDR3 DNA sequence: TGTGCCAGCAGTTCACGCCTACCTTACGAGCAGTACTTC. As protein: CASSSRLPYEQYF.

The chain employs TRBV3-1 (or the pseudogene TRBV3-2) and TRBJ1-4; weak D call: TRBD1 (5 bases). Trimming shortened V by 4 bases and J by 4 bases, and 13 bases separated the two germline ends. The CDR3 length is 15 residues. Germline V gene lookup returns CDR1 LGHDT and CDR2 YNNKEL (reference sequence). The CDR3 DNA reads as TGTGCCAGCAGCCCCTACCGGGGGGGTAATGAAAAACTGTTTTTT. It encodes CASSPYRGGNEKLFF.

CDR3 protein: CASSPRPGGRGAFF. Written as DNA, the CDR3 is TGTGCCAGCAGTCCACGACCGGGAGGGAGGGGAGCTTTCTTT. This chain joins TRBV27 and TRBJ1-1, with D possibly being TRBD1 (5 bases). Per the germline V gene, CDR1 is MNHEY and CDR2 is SMNVEV (reference sequence). This CDR3 contains 14 residues. Trimming shortened V by 5 bases and J by 10 bases, and 20 bases separated the two germline ends.

The chain combines TRBV10-3 with TRBJ1-5; D unclear. From germline, CDR1 is ENHRY and CDR2 SYGVKD. The CDR3 spans 12 residues. V lost 8 bases to trimming and J lost 4 bases, with 9 bases between them. The CDR3 DNA sequence: TGTGCCATCGGGCAGCCAAATCAGCCCCAGCATTTT. Translated: CAIGQPNQPQHF.

CDR3 in DNA: TGTGCCATCAGGGCGGGGGCAAACCAAGAGACCCAGTACTTC. This gives the protein CAIRAGANQETQYF. The V and J genes are TRBV10-3 and TRBJ2-5; maybe TRBD2 (7 bases). The CDR3 contains 14 residues. The germline CDR1 and CDR2 sequences are ENHRY and SYGVKD. V was cut by 6 bases and J by 0 bases, with 11 bases left in between.